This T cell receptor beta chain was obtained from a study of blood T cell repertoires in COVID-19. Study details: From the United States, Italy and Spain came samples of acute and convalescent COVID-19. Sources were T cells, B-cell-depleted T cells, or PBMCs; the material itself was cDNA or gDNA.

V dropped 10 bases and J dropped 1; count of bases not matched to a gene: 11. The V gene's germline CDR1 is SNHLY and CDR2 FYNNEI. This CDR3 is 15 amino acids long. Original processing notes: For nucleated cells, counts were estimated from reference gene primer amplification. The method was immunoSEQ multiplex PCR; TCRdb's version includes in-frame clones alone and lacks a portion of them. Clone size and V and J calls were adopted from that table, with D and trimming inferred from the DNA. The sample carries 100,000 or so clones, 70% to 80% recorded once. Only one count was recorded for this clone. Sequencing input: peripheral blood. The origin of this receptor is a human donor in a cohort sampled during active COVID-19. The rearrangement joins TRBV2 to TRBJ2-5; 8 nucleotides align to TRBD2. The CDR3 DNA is TGTGCCATCCCGGGGGGGGCTAGCGGCCAAGAGACCCAGTACTTC. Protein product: CAIPGGASGQETQYF.